Following are 23 T cell receptor beta chains from one sample sequenced in a study of long-term antiretroviral therapy in people with HIV. With survey level as its setting, the immunoSEQ assay was v3.0. Only in-frame clones appear in the TCRdb table, and some are missing; sequencing was by immunoSEQ multiplex PCR. The data hold approximately 24,000 clones, with about 76% observed a single time. This specimen was unsorted PBMCs, taken at the start of antiretroviral therapy, before treatment. These receptors all come from a woman aged 18-29 years with HIV.

In this sample, this clone turned up once. V usage is TRBV28 and J usage is TRBJ1-1, with 7 bases lining up with TRBD1. The CDR3 length is 14 residues. Trimming removed 6 bases from V and 5 bases from J; junction bases left unmatched: 9. Per germline, CDR1 MDHEN and CDR2 SYDVKM. The CDR3 DNA is TGTGCCAGCAGAATACAGGGGTTTAGTACTGAAGCTTTCTTT. Residues: CASRIQGFSTEAFF.

The CDR3 reads CASSTIKGTGTTTEQYF. DNA for the CDR3: TGTGCCAGCAGTACCATTAAGGGGACAGGGACGACCACCGAGCAGTACTTC. The rearrangement joins TRBV28 to TRBJ2-7; TRBD1 matches at 9 bases. V dropped 5 bases and J dropped 6; count of bases not matched to a gene: 17. Germline loops: CDR1 MDHEN, CDR2 SYDVKM. There are 17 residues in the CDR3. Full variable domain (outside the CDR3, taken from reference TRBV28 and TRBJ2-7): DVKVTQSSRYLVKRTGEKVFLECVQDMDHENMFWYRQDPGLGLRLIYFSYDVKMKEKGDIPEGYSVSREKKERFSLILESASTNQTSMYLCASSTIKGTGTTTEQYFGPGTRLTVT.

The chain is built from TRBV5-4 and TRBJ2-1; 10 nucleotides agree with TRBD2. Trimming at V came to 0 bases and at J to 6 bases, leaving 9 bases not matched to a gene. Germline-derived CDR1 and CDR2 are SGHNT and YYREEE (reference sequence). The CDR3 spans 17 residues. The CDR3 DNA is TGTGCCAGCAGCTTGGATGGGCTAGCGGGAGCTTTCAATGAGCAGTTCTTC. Translated: CASSLDGLAGAFNEQFF.

The V and J genes are TRBV30 and TRBJ1-5; TRBD1 matches 7 bases. Trimming took 0 bases from V and 7 from J; bases not matched to a gene: 9. Per germline, CDR1 GTSNPN and CDR2 SVGIG (reference sequence). CDR3 length equals 15 residues. The DNA of the CDR3 is TGTGCCTGGAGTGTAGGGACAGCGGTCCGGCAGCCCCAGCATTTT. Translating it yields CAWSVGTAVRQPQHF.

The chain joins TRBV25-1 to TRBJ2-1, with 8 bases lining up with TRBD2. Losses at the gene ends were 6 bases for V and 3 bases for J; bases not matched to a gene: 1. The CDR3 has 13 residues. Germline V gene sequence: CDR1 MGHDK, CDR2 SYGVNS. CDR3 residues: CASRRGDYNEQFF. The CDR3 nucleotides read TGTGCCAGCAGGCGGGGGGACTACAATGAGCAGTTCTTC.

In its sample, this clone ranks as large. The chain joins TRBV28 to TRBJ1-3; D call uncertain. Germline CDR1 is MDHEN and CDR2 is SYDVKM. The CDR3 runs 14 residues. Trimming stripped 3 bases from V and 4 bases from J, with 10 bases between. Here the CDR3 reads CASSFPGFGNTIYF. CDR3 DNA: TGTGCCAGCAGTTTTCCGGGTTTCGGAAACACCATATATTTT.

This clone was counted once. V is TRBV5-1 and J is TRBJ2-3; D perhaps matches TRBD1 (5 bases). Between the trimmed V and J ends, which lost 4 bases and 2 bases, there was a span of 11 bases. This CDR3 contains 14 residues. Germline values: CDR1 SGHRS, CDR2 YFSETQ. The CDR3 DNA follows: TGCGCCAGCAGCCAAATAGGACACACAGATACGCAGTATTTT. Its translation: CASSQIGHTDTQYF.

This clone was seen just once. The chain has TRBV14 and TRBJ2-2; 9 positions match TRBD2. Trimming took 4 bases from V and 0 from J; bases not matched to a gene: 12. Germline V gene data show CDR1 as SGHDN and CDR2 as FVKESK. The CDR3 contains 19 residues. The CDR3 here is CASSPKARTSAANTGELFF. CDR3 bases: TGTGCCAGCAGCCCAAAAGCCCGGACTAGCGCGGCGAACACCGGGGAGCTGTTTTTT.

The chain has TRBV5-6 and TRBJ1-6, with D unresolved. The V gene lost 3 bases and the J gene lost 1 base, with 11 bases spanning the gap. The CDR3 is 16 amino acids. The germline V gene has CDR1 SGHDT and CDR2 YYEEEE. CDR3 protein: CASSSMPESYNSPLHF. For the CDR3, the DNA is TGTGCCAGCAGCTCAATGCCAGAGTCCTATAATTCACCCCTCCACTTT.

This sequence joins TRBV7-6 and TRBJ2-1; 8 nucleotides align to TRBD2. The V segment lost 2 bases and the J segment 7 bases; nucleotides outside the gene matches: 7. Germline V lookup: CDR1 SGHVS, CDR2 FNYEAQ. The length of the CDR3 is 15 residues. In DNA form, the CDR3 reads TGTGCCAGCAGCTTAATAGCGGGGACGCAAAATGAGCAGTTCTTC. Protein product: CASSLIAGTQNEQFF. Full variable domain (outside the CDR3, taken from reference TRBV7-6 and TRBJ2-1): GAGVSQSPRYKVTKRGQDVALRCDPISGHVSLYWYRQALGQGPEFLTYFNYEAQQDKSGLPNDRFSAERPEGSISTLTIQRTEQRDSAMYRCASSLIAGTQNEQFFGPGTRLTVL.

This clone was seen just once. The chain is built from TRBV7-3 and TRBJ2-5; 8 bases line up with TRBD2. In germline, CDR1 is SGHTA, CDR2 FQGTGA. The CDR3 sequence is 15 residues long. The V gene end was trimmed by 2 bases and the J gene end by 4 bases; junction bases not matched to a gene: 6. The CDR3 sequence is CASSLGPGLAETQYF. CDR3 DNA: TGTGCCAGCAGCTTAGGGCCTGGACTAGCAGAGACCCAGTACTTC. Variable domain in full (rest from reference TRBV7-3 and TRBJ2-5): GAGVSQTPSNKVTEKGKYVELRCDPISGHTALYWYRQSLGQGPEFLIYFQGTGAADDSGLPNDRFFAVRPEGSVSTLKIQRTERGDSAVYLCASSLGPGLAETQYFGPGTRLLVL.

This chain connects TRBV9 to TRBJ2-7; 9 bases map to TRBD1. Trimming at V came to 4 bases and at J to 5 bases, leaving 16 bases not matched to a gene. The CDR3 totals 17 residues. From germline, CDR1 is SGDLS and CDR2 YYNGEE. The CDR3 loop reads CASSPIAGDREVHEQYF. CDR3 bases: TGTGCCAGCAGCCCAATCGCTGGGGACAGGGAGGTCCACGAGCAGTACTTC.

J is TRBJ2-1 and V is TRBV27; maybe TRBD2 (7 bases). V was cut by 4 bases and J by 3 bases, with 13 bases left in between. The CDR3 consists of 15 residues. Germline-derived CDR1 and CDR2 are MNHEY and SMNVEV (reference sequence). CDR3 sequence (DNA): TGTGCCAGCAGTTGGGGGGGAGGGGGCTACAATGAGCAGTTCTTC. Its translation: CASSWGGGGYNEQFF.

The J gene is TRBJ1-5, the V gene TRBV6-5; perhaps TRBD1 as D (5 bases). V shed 5 bases and J shed 9 bases, with 14 bases lying between them. The germline gives CDR1 MNHEY, CDR2 SVGAGI. This CDR3 is 13 amino acids long. CDR3 DNA sequence: TGTGCCAGCAGTGTGGGGGGGGGAGCGCCCCAGCATTTT. Protein product: CASSVGGGAPQHF.

The rearrangement links TRBV25-1 to TRBJ1-1, with TRBD1 as a possible D gene (6 bases). Trimming left V 0 bases short and J 0 bases short, with 8 bases between. Germline CDR1 and CDR2: MGHDK and SYGVNS. CDR3 length equals 15 residues. CDR3 coding DNA: TGTGCCAGCAGTGAATACAGGGGAATGAACACTGAAGCTTTCTTT. This translates into CASSEYRGMNTEAFF.

CDR3 sequence reads: CASSEYRGINEQFF. The CDR3 region has the DNA TGTGCCAGCAGTGAGTACAGGGGCATCAATGAGCAGTTCTTC. The V and J genes are TRBV2 and TRBJ2-1; 7 nucleotides align to TRBD1. In germline, CDR1 is SNHLY, CDR2 FYNNEI. Losses at the gene ends were 3 bases for V and 6 bases for J; bases not matched to a gene: 5. CDR3 size: 14 residues. Filled out from reference TRBV2 and TRBJ2-1, the complete variable domain reads EPEVTQTPSHQVTQMGQEVILRCVPISNHLYFYWYRQILGQKVEFLVSFYNNEISEKSEIFDDQFSVERPDGSNFTLKIRSTKLEDSAMYFCASSEYRGINEQFFGPGTRLTVL.

The chain employs TRBV4-1 and TRBJ2-1; D may match TRBD1 or TRBD2 (5 bases each). From germline, CDR1 is MGHRA and CDR2 YSYEKL. This CDR3 spans 15 amino acids. With 3 bases removed from V and 0 bases from J, the gap between germline ends came to 9 bases. DNA for the CDR3: TGCGCCAGCAGCCACAGGGAGAGCTCCTACAATGAGCAGTTCTTC. This translates into CASSHRESSYNEQFF.

The V and J genes are TRBV23-1 and TRBJ2-1, with D uncertain. TRBV23-1 is an ORF, with its function uncertain. Trimming took off 0 bases at V and 5 bases at J, with 5 bases between the two ends. The CDR3 totals 13 residues. CDR3 region: CASSQSAHNEQFF. The CDR3 nucleotides read TGCGCCAGCAGTCAATCGGCCCACAATGAGCAGTTCTTC.

The V and J genes are TRBV19 and TRBJ1-4, with a tentative D call TRBD1 (5 bases). The germline V gene has CDR1 LNHDA and CDR2 SQIVND (reference sequence). This CDR3 is 15 amino acids long. Trimming stripped 4 bases from V and 7 bases from J, with 16 bases between. DNA of the CDR3: TGTGCCAGTAGTACCCAGGGATCTCGGGGTGAAAAACTGTTTTTT. Protein sequence: CASSTQGSRGEKLFF.

In its sample, this clone was seen a few times. The CDR3 DNA is TGCGCCAGCAGCCAAGACGAGAGGGTGAACACTGAAGCTTTCTTT. Encoded protein: CASSQDERVNTEAFF. This chain links TRBV4-1 with TRBJ1-1; D remains unclear. The CDR3 length is 15 residues. Germline V lookup: CDR1 MGHRA, CDR2 YSYEKL. Trimming shortened V by 0 bases and J by 0 bases, and 8 bases separated the two germline ends.

V usage is TRBV5-6 and J usage is TRBJ2-3, with D possibly TRBD2 on 5 matching bases. Germline CDR1 reads SGHDT; CDR2 reads YYEEEE. The germline V and J ends were trimmed by 1 base and 5 bases, with 11 bases remaining between them. The CDR3 has 14 residues. For the CDR3, the DNA is TGTGCCAGCAGCTTGCCAAGGGAGATAGATACGCAGTATTTT. It translates to CASSLPREIDTQYF.

DNA for the CDR3: TGTGCCAGCAGTCTAACCGCCCCCGGGGGGTCTGCTTTCTTT. This gives the protein CASSLTAPGGSAFF. This chain uses TRBV27 with TRBJ1-1; TRBD1 is a possible D gene (5 bases). Looked up from germline, CDR1 is MNHEY and CDR2 is SMNVEV (reference sequence). The CDR3 totals 14 residues. V was cut by 5 bases and J by 11 bases, with 21 bases left in between.

The chain carries TRBV19 and TRBJ2-2; 10 nucleotides align to TRBD2. The germline V gene has CDR1 LNHDA and CDR2 SQIVND (reference sequence). The CDR3 length is 15 residues. After removal of 3 bases from V and 7 bases from J, the junction contained 5 bases not matched to a gene. For the CDR3, the DNA is TGTGCCAGTAGTATTCGAGCGGGAGGGTTCGGGGAGCTGTTTTTT. Translated: CASSIRAGGFGELFF.